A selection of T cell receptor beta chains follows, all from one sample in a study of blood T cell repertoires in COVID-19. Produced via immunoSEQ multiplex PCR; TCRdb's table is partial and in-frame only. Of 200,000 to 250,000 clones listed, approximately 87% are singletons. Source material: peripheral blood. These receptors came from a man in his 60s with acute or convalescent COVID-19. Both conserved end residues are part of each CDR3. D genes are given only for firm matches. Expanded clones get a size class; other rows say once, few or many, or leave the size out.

CASSPDQAGQPQHF,TGTGCCAGCAGTCCAGACCAGGCGGGTCAGCCCCAGCATTTT,.,TRBV27,.,TRBJ1-5
CASSQITGTEAFF,TGTGCCAGCAGCCAAATTACCGGGACTGAAGCTTTCTTT,.,TRBV3-1/TRBV3-2,.,TRBJ1-1
CASSTYPRIQNTGELFF,TGTGCCAGCAGCACGTATCCGCGGATCCAGAACACCGGGGAGCTGTTTTTT,.,TRBV28,.,TRBJ2-2
CASSLAGGNEKLFF,TGTGCCAGCAGCTTAGCCGGTGGTAATGAAAAACTGTTTTTT,.,TRBV7-8,.,TRBJ1-4
CASSQDRRQRNYGYTF,TGTGCCAGCAGCCAAGATCGTCGACAGCGTAACTATGGCTACACCTTC,.,TRBV3-1/TRBV3-2,.,TRBJ1-2
CASSYSTGTQYF,TGTGCCAGCAGTTACTCGACTGGGACGCAGTATTTT,.,TRBV6-5,.,TRBJ2-3
CASSSPGQLFTGELFF,TGCGCCAGCAGCTCTCCGGGACAGCTATTTACCGGGGAGCTGTTTTTT,TRBD1,TRBV5-1,once,TRBJ2-2
CASSQVGAHTGELFF,TGTGCCAGCAGCCAAGTTGGGGCCCACACCGGGGAGCTGTTTTTT,.,TRBV4-2,.,TRBJ2-2
CASSLLGSRGGYTF,TGTGCCAGCAGTTTATTAGGGTCCAGGGGGGGCTACACCTTC,TRBD1,TRBV28,.,TRBJ1-2
CASSLTGREAFF,TGTGCCAGCAGCTTGACAGGGCGTGAAGCTTTCTTT,TRBD1,TRBV7-9,.,TRBJ1-1
CASTIREGKESPLHF,TGTGCCAGCACCATAAGGGAGGGAAAGGAATCACCCCTCCACTTT,.,TRBV11-2,.,TRBJ1-6
CASSGGLAGAADTQYF,TGTGCCAGCAGTGGCGGACTAGCGGGAGCGGCAGATACGCAGTATTTT,TRBD2,TRBV25-1,.,TRBJ2-3
CASSPHRGLAGGETQYF,TGTGCCAGCAGCCCCCACAGGGGACTAGCGGGAGGAGAGACCCAGTACTTC,TRBD2,TRBV28,.,TRBJ2-5
CASSVAPMTRGELFF,TGTGCCAGCAGCGTAGCTCCGATGACCAGGGGGGAGCTGTTTTTT,.,TRBV9,.,TRBJ2-2
CASSFPGPTGGYNEQFF,TGTGCCAGTAGCTTCCCGGGCCCGACAGGGGGATATAATGAGCAGTTCTTC,TRBD1,TRBV19,.,TRBJ2-1
CASSSQLAGGTDTQYF,TGTGCCAGCAGCTCCCAACTAGCGGGGGGCACAGATACGCAGTATTTT,TRBD2,TRBV11-3,.,TRBJ2-3
CASSTGGDNQPQHF,TGTGCCAGCAGTACTGGGGGGGACAATCAGCCCCAGCATTTT,.,TRBV6-2/TRBV6-3,.,TRBJ1-5
CASSWGGSVYEQYF,TGTGCCAGCAGTTGGGGGGGTTCTGTCTACGAGCAGTACTTC,TRBD2,TRBV6-5,.,TRBJ2-7
CSVGGSEQYF,TGCAGTGTCGGGGGTAGCGAGCAGTACTTC,.,TRBV20-1,.,TRBJ2-7
CASSYASGRGEQYF,TGTGCCAGCAGTTACGCTAGCGGGAGAGGTGAGCAGTACTTC,TRBD2,TRBV6-6,once,TRBJ2-7
CASSQAPDRGRNEQYF,TGCGCCAGCAGCCAAGCCCCGGACAGGGGGCGAAACGAGCAGTACTTC,TRBD1,TRBV4-1,once,TRBJ2-7
CATSDTNRADEQFF,TGTGCCACCAGTGATACTAACAGGGCGGATGAGCAGTTCTTC,.,TRBV24-1,once,TRBJ2-1
CASSPSDRGGTDTQYF,TGCGCCAGCAGCCCCTCGGACAGGGGTGGCACAGATACGCAGTATTTT,TRBD1,TRBV4-1,.,TRBJ2-3
CASRAGTGGIQPQHF,TGTGCCAGCAGGGCCGGGACAGGGGGCATCCAGCCCCAGCATTTT,TRBD1,TRBV6-5,.,TRBJ1-5
CASSPTGQTYEQYF,TGTGCCAGCTCACCGACAGGGCAAACCTACGAGCAGTACTTC,TRBD1,TRBV18,.,TRBJ2-7
CASSAYIGARDTIYF,TGTGCCAGCAGCGCATATATCGGAGCCCGGGACACCATATATTTT,.,TRBV11-2,.,TRBJ1-3
CASSLGLAGPVLYF,TGTGCCAGCAGCTTAGGCCTAGCGGGCCCCGTTTTGTACTTC,TRBD2,TRBV7-3,.,TRBJ2-5
CASSLAGANEQYF,TGTGCCAGCAGCCTAGCGGGAGCCAACGAGCAGTACTTC,TRBD2,TRBV7-3,.,TRBJ2-7
CAWEQGSGNTIYF,TGTGCCTGGGAACAGGGCTCTGGAAACACCATATATTTT,.,TRBV30,once,TRBJ1-3
CASSTGCFDSSTDTQYF,TGTGCCAGCAGCACGGGCTGCTTCGACAGCAGCACAGATACGCAGTATTTT,.,TRBV21-1,.,TRBJ2-3
CASSPGLAGLGDEQFF,TGCGCCAGCAGCCCAGGACTAGCGGGATTAGGGGATGAGCAGTTCTTC,TRBD2,TRBV4-3,once,TRBJ2-1
CASSLGQGIEQFF,TGCGCCAGCAGCTTGGGACAGGGAATCGAGCAGTTCTTC,TRBD1,TRBV5-1,.,TRBJ2-1
CASAPTMNTEAFF,TGTGCCAGTGCCCCCACAATGAACACTGAAGCTTTCTTT,.,TRBV19,.,TRBJ1-1
CASSGTGSTGELFF,TGTGCTAGCAGCGGGACAGGTAGCACCGGGGAGCTGTTTTTT,.,TRBV7-7,.,TRBJ2-2
CASSLDRGLYGYTF,TGCGCCAGCAGCTTGGATAGGGGGCTCTATGGCTACACCTTC,TRBD1,TRBV5-1,.,TRBJ1-2
CASSLYASGRAKYEQYF,TGTGCCAGCAGCCTATACGCATCCGGCAGGGCCAAGTACGAGCAGTACTTC,.,TRBV11-2,.,TRBJ2-7
CASSFQVTGGSVGRDTQYF,TGTGCCAGCAGCTTTCAGGTGACAGGGGGCTCTGTCGGGAGAGATACGCAGTATTTT,TRBD1,TRBV5-6,.,TRBJ2-3
CASSKAGFFDRGGVTEAFF,TGTGCCAGCAGCAAAGCAGGGTTTTTTGACAGGGGTGGGGTAACTGAAGCTTTCTTT,.,TRBV21-1,.,TRBJ1-1
CASSEKGSPNYGYTF,TGTGCCAGCAGCGAGAAAGGGAGCCCCAACTATGGCTACACCTTC,.,TRBV9,.,TRBJ1-2
CASRSPSGAYEQYF,TGTGCCAGCAGAAGCCCATCGGGGGCCTACGAGCAGTACTTC,.,TRBV6-5,.,TRBJ2-7
CASSLVGRGTNPSYGYTF,TGTGCCAGCAGCTTGGTTGGCAGAGGGACAAACCCGTCGTATGGCTACACCTTC,.,TRBV7-2,.,TRBJ1-2
CASSTRGGLAGDEQYF,TGTGCCAGTAGTACCCGAGGAGGACTAGCGGGAGACGAGCAGTACTTC,TRBD2,TRBV19,.,TRBJ2-7